A selection of T cell receptor beta chains follows, all from one sample in a study of blood T cells in healthy people across ages. TCRdb called the 5' RACE reads again in MiXCR, with one record for every CDR3 protein. This table has about 1.1 million distinct CDR3 sequences, around two fifths appearing once. The specimen was blood. These receptors all stem from a young man in good health. Both conserved end residues are part of each CDR3. Fields, in order: CDR3 protein, CDR3 DNA, J gene, V gene, D gene, clone size. The D gene is left open where the match is weak. Clone size is shown for a subset of rows, as once, few, many or a class of expanded clone.

CASSGQGQITNYGYTF	TGTGCCAGCAGCGGGCAGGGACAGATAACTAACTATGGCTACACCTTC	TRBJ1-2	TRBV9	TRBD1	.
CVSSLDGLESSYNEQFF	TGTGTCAGCAGCTTGGACGGACTCGAAAGCTCCTACAATGAGCAGTTCTTC	TRBJ2-1	TRBV5-6	.	.
CASSPTTVNTEAFF	TGTGCCAGCAGTCCAACGACAGTTAACACTGAAGCTTTCTTT	TRBJ1-1	TRBV12-3/TRBV12-4	.	.
CSVVSGGVYNEQFF	TGCAGCGTCGTTAGCGGGGGGGTCTACAATGAGCAGTTCTTC	TRBJ2-1	TRBV29-1	TRBD2	.
CASSSQGHMNTEAFF	TGTGCCAGCAGCTCACAGGGTCACATGAACACTGAAGCTTTCTTT	TRBJ1-1	TRBV5-6	.	.
CASSGDDRDVREKLFF	TGTGCCAGTAGTGGCGACGACAGGGATGTCCGGGAAAAACTGTTTTTT	TRBJ1-4	TRBV19	TRBD1	.
CASSHDRGHDEQFF	TGTGCCAGCAGCCACGACAGGGGGCACGATGAGCAGTTCTTC	TRBJ2-1	TRBV3-1	TRBD1	few
CASSDSEAFF	TGTGCCAGCAGCGACAGCGAAGCTTTCTTT	TRBJ1-1	TRBV28	.	.
CASRQEVETQYF	TGTGCCAGCAGACAGGAGGTAGAGACCCAGTACTTC	TRBJ2-5	TRBV12-3/TRBV12-4	.	many
CASGASVNTDTQYF	TGTGCCAGCGGGGCCAGCGTAAACACAGATACGCAGTATTTT	TRBJ2-3	TRBV6-5	.	.
CASSSSRDSNYGYTF	TGTGCCAGCAGCAGTAGCCGGGACAGCAACTATGGCTACACCTTC	TRBJ1-2	TRBV11-1	TRBD1	.